The rows below give T cell receptor beta chains drawn from one sample of a study of blood T cell repertoires in COVID-19. The table came from immunoSEQ multiplex PCR; TCRdb's copy has only in-frame clones and leaves some out. This sample has about 89,000 clones, with 75% to 80% found just once. The sequencing sample was made of peripheral blood. The receptors originated from a man between 65 and 79 years old with COVID-19, enrolled during active disease. CDR3s include the opening cysteine and the closing phenylalanine or tryptophan. A D gene is named only where the DNA matches it firmly. Size tells how often a clone was seen (once, few, many) or the class of an expanded clone, and some rows leave it out.

D gene: -
V gene: TRBV7-2
clone size: once
J gene: TRBJ2-5
CDR3 protein: CASSSRSSREETQYF
CDR3 DNA: TGTGCCAGCAGTTCTAGGTCCTCACGGGAAGAGACCCAGTACTTC

D gene: -
V gene: TRBV2
clone size: -
J gene: TRBJ1-5
CDR3 protein: CASSRTGGGATNQPQHF
CDR3 DNA: TGTGCCAGCAGCCGCACGGGGGGGGGCGCGACTAATCAGCCCCAGCATTTT

D gene: -
V gene: TRBV28
clone size: -
J gene: TRBJ1-2
CDR3 protein: CASITLDGGTNYGYTF
CDR3 DNA: TGTGCCAGCATAACCTTGGACGGGGGGACTAACTATGGCTACACCTTC

D gene: -
V gene: TRBV7-9
clone size: -
J gene: TRBJ1-5
CDR3 protein: CASSQGGKSNQPQHF
CDR3 DNA: TGTGCCAGCAGCCAAGGCGGAAAAAGCAATCAGCCCCAGCATTTT

D gene: -
V gene: TRBV19
clone size: -
J gene: TRBJ1-1
CDR3 protein: CASRTATDTNAEAFF
CDR3 DNA: TGTGCCAGTAGGACCGCGACGGACACCAATGCCGAAGCTTTCTTT

D gene: -
V gene: TRBV7-2
clone size: many
J gene: TRBJ2-1
CDR3 protein: CASTLRGASNEQFF
CDR3 DNA: TGTGCCAGCACCCTACGGGGGGCTAGCAATGAGCAGTTCTTC

D gene: -
V gene: TRBV5-4
clone size: -
J gene: TRBJ1-2
CDR3 protein: CASSPSQAAKSYTF
CDR3 DNA: TGTGCCAGCAGCCCCTCCCAGGCAGCAAAGAGCTACACCTTC

D gene: -
V gene: TRBV19
clone size: -
J gene: TRBJ1-5
CDR3 protein: CASSIGYSNQPQHF
CDR3 DNA: TGTGCCAGTAGTATCGGGTATAGCAATCAGCCCCAGCATTTT

D gene: TRBD2
V gene: TRBV4-2
clone size: once
J gene: TRBJ2-7
CDR3 protein: CASSQVTGLAGGEQYF
CDR3 DNA: TGTGCCAGCAGCCAAGTGACGGGACTAGCGGGAGGCGAGCAGTACTTC

D gene: TRBD2
V gene: TRBV27
clone size: once
J gene: TRBJ2-7
CDR3 protein: CASSSGRGRGEQYF
CDR3 DNA: TGTGCCAGCAGTTCCGGGAGGGGAAGAGGCGAGCAGTACTTC

D gene: -
V gene: TRBV7-2
clone size: -
J gene: TRBJ1-3
CDR3 protein: CASSLAWSPGNTIYF
CDR3 DNA: TGTGCCAGCAGCTTAGCCTGGTCACCCGGTAACACCATATATTTT

D gene: -
V gene: TRBV7-9
clone size: -
J gene: TRBJ2-5
CDR3 protein: CASSLASGAETQYF
CDR3 DNA: TGTGCCAGCAGCTTAGCCTCAGGGGCGGAGACCCAGTACTTC

D gene: TRBD2
V gene: TRBV28
clone size: few
J gene: TRBJ2-1
CDR3 protein: CASSSSGSIIRNEQFF
CDR3 DNA: TGTGCCAGCAGCAGTAGCGGGAGTATTATTCGGAATGAGCAGTTCTTC

D gene: TRBD1
V gene: TRBV4-3
clone size: once
J gene: TRBJ1-2
CDR3 protein: CASSQGTGANYGYTF
CDR3 DNA: TGCGCCAGCAGCCAGGGGACAGGGGCGAACTATGGCTACACCTTC

D gene: TRBD2
V gene: TRBV25-1
clone size: once
J gene: TRBJ2-1
CDR3 protein: CASSEASGRVGNEQFF
CDR3 DNA: TGTGCCAGCAGTGAAGCTAGCGGTAGGGTCGGTAATGAGCAGTTCTTC

D gene: -
V gene: TRBV5-1
clone size: -
J gene: TRBJ1-1
CDR3 protein: CASSAGHFNTEAFF
CDR3 DNA: TGCGCCAGCAGCGCCGGACATTTTAACACTGAAGCTTTCTTT

D gene: -
V gene: TRBV11-3
clone size: -
J gene: TRBJ2-1
CDR3 protein: CASSLGTLNEQFF
CDR3 DNA: TGTGCCAGCAGCCTCGGGACTCTCAATGAGCAGTTCTTC

D gene: TRBD1
V gene: TRBV11-3
clone size: -
J gene: TRBJ2-3
CDR3 protein: CASSSGDRAFADTQYF
CDR3 DNA: TGTGCCAGCAGTTCCGGGGACAGGGCTTTCGCAGATACGCAGTATTTT

D gene: TRBD1
V gene: TRBV19
clone size: -
J gene: TRBJ2-7
CDR3 protein: CASSGTVHEQYF
CDR3 DNA: TGTGCCAGTAGTGGGACAGTCCACGAGCAGTACTTC

D gene: -
V gene: TRBV4-2
clone size: -
J gene: TRBJ1-1
CDR3 protein: CASSQDTLGLEAFF
CDR3 DNA: TGTGCCAGCAGCCAAGATACCTTGGGGCTTGAAGCTTTCTTT

D gene: TRBD2
V gene: TRBV28
clone size: -
J gene: TRBJ2-7
CDR3 protein: CASSSTSGGTYEQYF
CDR3 DNA: TGTGCCAGCAGTTCGACTAGCGGGGGAACCTACGAGCAGTACTTC

D gene: -
V gene: TRBV25-1
clone size: -
J gene: TRBJ1-6
CDR3 protein: CASSERGSSYNSPLHF
CDR3 DNA: TGTGCCAGCAGTGAACGCGGTAGCTCCTATAATTCACCCCTCCACTTT

D gene: -
V gene: TRBV6-1
clone size: once
J gene: TRBJ1-3
CDR3 protein: CASSEAGHRDRNTIYF
CDR3 DNA: TGTGCCAGCAGTGAAGCGGGGCACAGGGACAGAAACACCATATATTTT

D gene: -
V gene: TRBV5-3
clone size: few
J gene: TRBJ2-5
CDR3 protein: CARSPWAGTPQETQYF
CDR3 DNA: TGTGCCAGAAGCCCGTGGGCGGGGACGCCGCAAGAGACCCAGTACTTC